These 18 T cell receptor beta chains were all obtained from the same sample, sequenced in a study of cytomegalovirus exposure and HLA in healthy donors (dated by TCRdb to the late 2010s). Libraries came from the immunoSEQ multiplex PCR assay. For the multiplex PCR, a mixture combining 60 forward primers for TCR Vbeta segments and 13 reverse primers for TCR Jbeta segments was used. TCRdb mirrors the immuneACCESS table, restricted to in-frame sequences. Some clones are absent from its copies; in checked studies, under half trace to an unresolved V gene, and the reason for the others is unknown. The sample yields 150,000 to 200,000 clones; 70% to 80% were counted once. The leading ten clones occupy less than 2.5% of the sample. Sequenced input: PBMCs. These receptors originate from a woman between 45 and 60 years old in good health and CMV-seronegative.

This clone has a single count. This rearrangement joins TRBV29-1 to TRBJ2-3; D unclear. The germline V and J ends were trimmed by 4 bases and 6 bases, with 17 bases remaining between them. The CDR3 is 14 amino acids. The germline gives CDR1 SQVTM, CDR2 ANQGSEA. The CDR3 DNA follows: TGCAGCGTTGTCCCGGCCTTAAGACTTGATACGCAGTATTTT. It is translated as CSVVPALRLDTQYF.

V and J are TRBV7-9 and TRBJ2-6; possibly TRBD1 for D (5 bases). Germline V CDR1 and CDR2: SEHNR, FQNEAQ (reference sequence). Trimming took 5 bases from V and 2 from J, leaving 10 bases between them. The CDR3 totals 15 residues. This chain's CDR3 is CASSVKGPGANVLTF. As DNA, the CDR3 is TGTGCCAGCAGCGTCAAGGGGCCTGGGGCCAACGTCCTGACTTTC.

The V call is TRBV7-2, the J call TRBJ2-7; the match to TRBD2 covers 8 bases. V lost 5 bases and J lost 12; bases outside the gene matches: 12. There are 13 residues in the CDR3. The V gene's germline CDR1 is SGHTA and CDR2 FQGNSA. CDR3 in amino acids: CASSPQGLDPPYF. The DNA of the CDR3 is TGTGCCAGCAGCCCCCAGGGACTAGATCCTCCGTACTTC.

V is TRBV10-3 and J is TRBJ2-6; 8 nucleotides match TRBD1. From germline, CDR1 is ENHRY and CDR2 SYGVKD. The CDR3 is 17 residues long. Trimming cost V 3 bases and J 2 bases; bases outside gene matches: 6. The CDR3, as DNA: TGTGCCATCAGTGACGCCAAGACAGGGGCTGGGGCCAACGTCCTGACTTTC. Its translation: CAISDAKTGAGANVLTF.

The chain joins TRBV7-9 to TRBJ2-3; perhaps TRBD2 as D (6 bases). This CDR3 is 14 amino acids long. Germline CDR1 reads SEHNR; CDR2 reads FQNEAQ (reference sequence). Trimming took off 7 bases at V and 3 bases at J, with 14 bases between the two ends. CDR3 bases: TGTGCCAGCAATTTTGGGGGGAGGACAGATACGCAGTATTTT. Translating gives CASNFGGRTDTQYF.

V and J are TRBV19 and TRBJ1-2; D is perhaps TRBD1 (5 bases). V was shortened by 6 bases and J by 4 bases, with 12 bases between the two germline ends. Germline V gene lookup returns CDR1 LNHDA and CDR2 SQIVND (reference sequence). The CDR3 sequence is 13 residues long. The CDR3 sequence is CASRAGLGYGYTF. The CDR3 DNA reads TGTGCCAGTAGAGCAGGGCTGGGCTATGGCTACACCTTC.

Only a few counts were recorded for this clone. CDR3 residues: CASSELSGKGEQFF. CDR3 sequence (DNA): TGTGCCAGCAGTGAACTGAGCGGGAAGGGTGAGCAGTTCTTC. The V and J genes are TRBV2 and TRBJ2-1, with 7 nucleotides matching TRBD2. V was clipped by 2 bases and J by 9 bases; unmatched bases: 7. CDR3 length equals 14 residues. Germline V gene data show CDR1 as SNHLY and CDR2 as FYNNEI.

The chain has TRBV6-6 and TRBJ2-1, with 7 nucleotides matching TRBD1. CDR1 is MNHNY, CDR2 SVGAGI, per germline (reference sequence). This CDR3 comprises 16 residues. With V trimmed by 6 bases and J by 7 bases, 15 bases remained unmatched. The CDR3 DNA sequence: TGTGCCAGCAGCCCCTTTTTACAGGGGCCTTGGAATGAGCAGTTCTTC. Its translation: CASSPFLQGPWNEQFF.

J is TRBJ1-1 and V is TRBV4-2; D is perhaps TRBD1 (6 bases). V gave up 1 base and J gave up 2 bases, with 14 bases separating them. This CDR3 has 16 residues. The germline gives CDR1 LGHNA, CDR2 YNFKEQ. This CDR3 is CASSQGAGATNTEAFF. The CDR3 DNA reads TGTGCCAGCAGCCAAGGAGCAGGGGCTACTAACACTGAAGCTTTCTTT.

The rearrangement uses TRBV9 and TRBJ2-3; 9 nucleotides line up with TRBD1. The junction had 4 bases not matched to a gene; V was cut back by 5 bases and J by 3 bases. The CDR3 has 14 residues. The V gene's germline CDR1 is SGDLS and CDR2 YYNGEE. Written as DNA, the CDR3 is TGTGCCAGCAGTCCGGGACAGGGAACAGATACGCAGTATTTT. Residues: CASSPGQGTDTQYF.

The V call is TRBV2, the J call TRBJ2-1, with D tentatively TRBD2 (6 bases). The CDR3 consists of 12 residues. Germline assignment: CDR1 SNHLY and CDR2 FYNNEI. V lost 6 bases and J lost 10, with 13 bases in between. The CDR3: CASSGGRREQFF. CDR3 in DNA: TGTGCCAGCAGCGGAGGGCGGAGAGAGCAGTTCTTC.

The chain joins TRBV5-4 to TRBJ2-7, with a tentative D call TRBD1 (6 bases). Trimming pared 0 bases from V and 6 bases from J, leaving 19 bases between. Germline values: CDR1 SGHNT, CDR2 YYREEE (reference sequence). This CDR3 has 16 residues. The DNA of the CDR3 is TGTGCCAGCAGCTTGGGCCACCGGGACACCCTAGGCGAGCAGTACTTC. It yields the protein CASSLGHRDTLGEQYF.

Notes on this clone: A read error may account for a junction end that differs from germline. The J gene is TRBJ2-7, the V gene TRBV7-9, with TRBD2 matching 8 bases. Germline V gene data show CDR1 as SEHNR and CDR2 as FQNEAQ (reference sequence). This CDR3 has 18 residues. The CDR3 bases are TGTCCCAGCAGCTTCCCGGGGGGGGGCGGGGGAGCCCACTACGAGCAGTACTTC. Residues: CPSSFPGGGGGAHYEQYF.

The chain couples TRBV6-6 to TRBJ2-2; 8 bases match TRBD1. The J segment lost 5 bases and the V segment lost 6 bases, leaving 8 bases of the junction unmatched. Per germline, CDR1 MNHNY and CDR2 SVGAGI (reference sequence). CDR3 length: 15 residues. The CDR3 sequence: CASSRQGWWTGELFF. The CDR3 bases are TGTGCCAGCAGCAGACAGGGGTGGTGGACCGGGGAGCTGTTTTTT.

This chain links TRBV28 with TRBJ1-2; 9 bases map to TRBD1. Germline V gene data show CDR1 as MDHEN and CDR2 as SYDVKM. With V trimmed by 5 bases and J by 3 bases, 7 bases remained unmatched. The CDR3 runs 15 residues. CDR3 region: CASSLKQGADYGYTF. CDR3 nucleotide sequence: TGTGCCAGCAGTCTAAAACAGGGGGCAGACTATGGCTACACCTTC.

The chain recombines TRBV5-1 with TRBJ1-2; D ambiguous. V lost 4 bases and J lost 5, with 12 bases in between. This CDR3 has 13 residues. Germline loops: CDR1 SGHRS, CDR2 YFSETQ. The CDR3 DNA is TGCGCCAGCAGCCGGGATTTCGGGTATGGCTACACCTTC. This translates into CASSRDFGYGYTF.

This chain uses TRBV28 with TRBJ2-7, with unresolved D. The ends were cut back, 5 bases at V and 3 bases at J, with 14 bases in the middle. The CDR3 contains 14 residues. Germline CDR1 is MDHEN and CDR2 is SYDVKM. CDR3 sequence: CASSEVARNYEQYF. The CDR3 DNA follows: TGTGCCAGCAGTGAGGTCGCACGGAACTACGAGCAGTACTTC.

The chain employs TRBV19 and TRBJ1-3; D uncertain. This CDR3 has 11 amino acids. The V gene lost 10 bases and the J gene lost 4 bases, with 8 bases spanning the gap. Germline V gives CDR1 LNHDA, CDR2 SQIVND (reference sequence). In nucleotides, the CDR3 is TGTGCCACGGGAGTCGGAAACACCATATATTTT. Translated: CATGVGNTIYF.